The T cell receptor beta chain described here comes from a study of blood T cells in healthy people across ages. Study-wide findings and caveats: The study found more naive CD4+ cells and higher diversity in long-lived than aged donors. Per-million-T-cell TCR beta diversity fell roughly linearly with age.

Germline CDR1 reads SGHTA; CDR2 reads FQGNSA. CDR3 length: 14 residues. As regards this clonotype: The target antigen is unknown.

A second PCR, run for about 6 to 11 cycles, used a sample-barcoded 5' primer plus a J-beta primer mix. Each sample provided no less than 2.5 million CDR3-containing paired-end reads. TCRdb itself ran the 5' RACE reads through MiXCR, one entry per CDR3 protein. The sample includes approximately 790,000 distinct CDR3 sequences, approximately 67% seen only once; the top ten take about a quarter. Sequenced material: blood. The V and J genes are TRBV7-2 and TRBJ2-7; weak D call: TRBD1 (7 bases). The DNA end favors TRBJ2-5, so the J call may be wrong. The TCR originated in a man aged 25-40 years in good health. The CDR3 nucleotides are TGTGCCAGCAGCATCGGACAGGAGGGGGAGACCCAGTACTTC. Its translation: CASSIGQEGETQYF.